This paragraph covers one TCR beta chain sequence. This entry comes from a study of blood T cell repertoires in COVID-19. Study context: T cells, B-cell-depleted T cells, or PBMCs provided the cDNA or gDNA that served as material.

In the original workflow: The assay estimated nucleated cells by amplifying reference gene primers. Assay: immunoSEQ multiplex PCR; the TCRdb copy retains only in-frame clones and omits some. The V and J calls and the clone size are those of that table, but D and trimming were determined from the DNA. Seen here are about 300,000 clones, 85% observed once, and the top ten hold 13%. CDR3 length: 13 amino acids. Germline assignment: CDR1 LNHDA and CDR2 SQIVND (reference sequence). Trimming left V 4 bases short and J 1 base short, with 7 bases between. The clonotype was recovered from a human donor in a cohort sampled during active COVID-19. The sequenced sample was peripheral blood. The J gene is TRBJ1-1, the V gene TRBV19; D is uncertain. As DNA, the CDR3 is TGTGCCAGTAGTACCTACAGGAACACTGAAGCTTTCTTT. Protein product: CASSTYRNTEAFF.